These 14 T cell receptor beta chains came from one sample sequenced in a study of memory B cells and T cells in multiple sclerosis. Separate sequencing covered autoproliferating (CFSE-dim) and non-proliferating (CFSE-high) T cells from stimulus-free culture. Cultures began with approximately 4.5x10^7 CFSE-labeled PBMCs, unstimulated for roughly seven days, with replicate wells pooled. Their antigens are not known. Libraries were prepared by immunoSEQ multiplex PCR; TCRdb keeps only in-frame clonotypes and omits some of them. The data contain about 42,000 clones, over 75% of them singletons. Sample: PBMCs from blood kept in culture. All receptors come from a human donor with multiple sclerosis.

The chain combines TRBV10-1 with TRBJ2-5; 8 positions match TRBD2. The germline CDR1 and CDR2 sequences are WNHNN and SYGVQD (reference sequence). V was clipped by 6 bases and J by 1 base; unmatched bases: 10. CDR3 length equals 16 residues. The chain's CDR3 is CASSPGTSWGQETQYF. In nucleotides, the CDR3 is TGCGCCAGCAGCCCCGGGACTAGTTGGGGCCAAGAGACCCAGTACTTC.

This clone was observed a few times. The identical CDR3 is also encoded by other nucleotide sequences in the sample. The rearrangement joins TRBV19 to TRBJ2-7, with D perhaps matching TRBD1 (5 bases). The ends were cut back, 3 bases at V and 4 bases at J, with 10 bases in the middle. Germline CDR1 is LNHDA and CDR2 is SQIVND (reference sequence). The CDR3 length is 13 residues. The CDR3 DNA sequence: TGTGCCAGTAGTATGGGCCAGGGTTACGAGCAGTACTTC. Its protein is CASSMGQGYEQYF.

This rearrangement joins TRBV6-5 to TRBJ2-7; D call uncertain. The germline V gene encodes CDR1 MNHEY and CDR2 SVGAGI. The ends were cut back, 5 bases at V and 3 bases at J, with 17 bases in the middle. The CDR3 sequence is 15 residues long. The CDR3 here is CASSPFGEANYEQYF. The DNA of the CDR3 is TGTGCCAGCAGTCCTTTCGGAGAAGCCAACTACGAGCAGTACTTC.

The chain recombines TRBV10-1 with TRBJ2-3; 7 bases agree with TRBD1. The CDR3 runs to 14 residues. The junction had 2 bases not matched to a gene; V was cut back by 3 bases and J by 2 bases. The germline CDR1 and CDR2 sequences are WNHNN and SYGVQD (reference sequence). The CDR3 is CASSEGQVTDTQYF. The CDR3 DNA sequence: TGCGCCAGCAGTGAAGGACAGGTCACAGATACGCAGTATTTT.

This clone has only a few counts. The J gene is TRBJ1-4, the V gene TRBV19; perhaps TRBD1 as D (6 bases). The length of the CDR3 is 16 residues. The germline V and J ends were trimmed by 3 bases and 0 bases, with 11 bases remaining between them. Per the germline V gene, CDR1 is LNHDA and CDR2 is SQIVND (reference sequence). CDR3: CASSIPGGPTNEKLFF. The CDR3 coding sequence is TGTGCCAGTAGTATCCCGGGGGGCCCAACTAATGAAAAACTGTTTTTT.

The rearrangement links TRBV6-5 to TRBJ1-2; maybe TRBD1 (5 bases). Germline CDR1 MNHEY, CDR2 SVGAGI. This CDR3 region has 12 residues. The ends were cut back, 7 bases at V and 7 bases at J, with 13 bases in the middle. CDR3 nucleotides: TGTGCCAGCACCGATGGGGGATCTGGCTACACCTTC. Residues: CASTDGGSGYTF.

The V call is TRBV10-1, the J call TRBJ2-7; D call uncertain. The CDR3 is 13 residues long. Germline values: CDR1 WNHNN, CDR2 SYGVQD (reference sequence). Trimming took off 3 bases at V and 0 bases at J, with 6 bases between the two ends. The CDR3 DNA is TGCGCCAGCAGTGAAGGAGTCTCCTACGAGCAGTACTTC. Its translation: CASSEGVSYEQYF.

The CDR3 spells CAWSGVDGGGSYNEQFF. The CDR3 region has the DNA TGTGCCTGGAGTGGCGTCGACGGGGGGGGCTCCTACAATGAGCAGTTCTTC. The gene calls are TRBV30 and TRBJ2-1; 8 nucleotides line up with TRBD2. The CDR3 length is 17 residues. Trimming removed 1 base from V and 0 bases from J; junction bases left unmatched: 8. In germline, CDR1 is GTSNPN, CDR2 SVGIG (reference sequence).

CDR3 coding DNA: TGCGCCAGCAGCCAAGAGCTGGGCCGGACTGAAGCTTTCTTT. It codes for CASSQELGRTEAFF. The rearrangement joins TRBV4-1 to TRBJ1-1, with D hard to call. V dropped 0 bases and J dropped 5 bases, with 10 bases sitting between them. The CDR3 contains 14 residues. Germline V gene lookup returns CDR1 MGHRA and CDR2 YSYEKL.

V gene TRBV19 combines with J gene TRBJ2-1, with D perhaps matching TRBD2 (7 bases). Trimming removed 4 bases at V and 12 bases at J, with 10 bases between. This CDR3 has 11 residues. CDR1 LNHDA and CDR2 SQIVND come from the germline V gene (reference sequence). In nucleotides, the CDR3 is TGTGCCAGTAGTAGGGGAGGGGGGCAGTTCTTC. Its translation is CASSRGGGQFF.

The chain couples TRBV7-2 to TRBJ2-6; TRBD1 matches at 10 bases. The CDR3 sequence is 17 residues long. The V gene's germline CDR1 is SGHTA and CDR2 FQGNSA. V trimming: 5 bases; J trimming: 0 bases; junction bases outside the gene matches: 4. The CDR3 nucleotides read TGTGCCAGCAGCAAGACAGGGGGCCTCTCTGGGGCCAACGTCCTGACTTTC. Protein: CASSKTGGLSGANVLTF.

This clone was counted between two and nine times. CDR3 nucleotide sequence: TGTGCCATCAGTGATGGCAGGGCCTACGAGCAGTACTTC. This sequence encodes CAISDGRAYEQYF. J is TRBJ2-7 and V is TRBV10-3; D may be TRBD1 (5 bases). Trimming pared 3 bases from V and 2 bases from J, leaving 8 bases between. Germline V gene sequence: CDR1 ENHRY, CDR2 SYGVKD. The CDR3 has 13 amino acids.

The chain links TRBV4-1 to TRBJ1-6; D call uncertain. V dropped 2 bases and J dropped 10 bases, with 18 bases sitting between them. The germline V gene has CDR1 MGHRA and CDR2 YSYEKL. The CDR3 spans 16 residues. The CDR3 loop is CASSQQQTSATSPLHF. CDR3 nucleotides: TGCGCCAGCAGCCAACAACAGACGTCGGCCACATCACCCCTCCACTTT.

V is TRBV7-3 and J is TRBJ1-2, with 8 bases aligning to TRBD1. Germline V gives CDR1 SGHTA, CDR2 FQGTGA. The CDR3 consists of 15 residues. The V segment lost 5 bases and the J segment 2 bases; nucleotides outside the gene matches: 7. CDR3 residues: CASSLSTGGNYGYTF. The CDR3 DNA follows: TGTGCCAGCAGCCTATCCACAGGGGGAAACTATGGCTACACCTTC.